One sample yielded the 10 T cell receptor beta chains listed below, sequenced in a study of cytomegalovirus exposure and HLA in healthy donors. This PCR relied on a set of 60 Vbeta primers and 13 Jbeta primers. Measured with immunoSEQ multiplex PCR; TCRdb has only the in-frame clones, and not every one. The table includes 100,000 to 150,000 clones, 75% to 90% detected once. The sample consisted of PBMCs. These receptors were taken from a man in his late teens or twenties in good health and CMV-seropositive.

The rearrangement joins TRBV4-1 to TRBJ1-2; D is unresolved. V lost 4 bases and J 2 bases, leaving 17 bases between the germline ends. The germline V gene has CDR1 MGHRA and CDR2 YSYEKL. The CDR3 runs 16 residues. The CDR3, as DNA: TGCGCCAGCAGCCCGTATTGGACTGCGCCCAACTATGGCTACACCTTC. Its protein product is CASSPYWTAPNYGYTF.

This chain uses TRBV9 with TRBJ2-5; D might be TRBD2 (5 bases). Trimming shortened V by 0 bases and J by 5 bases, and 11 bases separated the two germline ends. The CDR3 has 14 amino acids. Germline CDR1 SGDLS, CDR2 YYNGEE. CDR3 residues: CASSVDGNGETQYF. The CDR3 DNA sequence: TGTGCCAGCAGCGTAGACGGGAACGGGGAGACCCAGTACTTC.

This CDR3 reads CASSLGLAGGTDTQYF. CDR3 bases: TGTGCCAGCAGCCTCGGGTTAGCGGGGGGAACAGATACGCAGTATTTT. The rearrangement links TRBV14 to TRBJ2-3; 10 bases are a match to TRBD2. Looked up from germline, CDR1 is SGHDN and CDR2 is FVKESK. The CDR3 consists of 16 residues. J lost 3 bases, V lost 4 bases, and 7 bases had no gene match.

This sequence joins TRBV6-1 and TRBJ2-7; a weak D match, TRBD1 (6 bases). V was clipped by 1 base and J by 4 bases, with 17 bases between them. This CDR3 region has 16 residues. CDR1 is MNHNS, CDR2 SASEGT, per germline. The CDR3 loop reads CASSEVGAGQGYEQYF. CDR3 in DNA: TGTGCCAGCAGTGAAGTTGGGGCAGGGCAGGGGTACGAGCAGTACTTC.

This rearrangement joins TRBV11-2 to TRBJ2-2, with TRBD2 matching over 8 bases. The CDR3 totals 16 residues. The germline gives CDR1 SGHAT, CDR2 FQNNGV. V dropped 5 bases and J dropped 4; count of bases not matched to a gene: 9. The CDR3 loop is CASSLLGTSSTGELFF. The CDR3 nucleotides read TGTGCCAGCAGCCTTCTCGGGACTAGTAGCACCGGGGAGCTGTTTTTT.

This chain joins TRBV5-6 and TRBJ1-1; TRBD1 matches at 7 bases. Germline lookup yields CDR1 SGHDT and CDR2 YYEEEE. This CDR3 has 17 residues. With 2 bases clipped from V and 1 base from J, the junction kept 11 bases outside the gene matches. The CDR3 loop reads CASSLSFGTARNTEAFF. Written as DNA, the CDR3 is TGTGCCAGCAGCTTAAGCTTTGGGACAGCCAGGAACACTGAAGCTTTCTTT.

In nucleotides, the CDR3 is TGTGCCAGCAGCGGGGCGTACGAGCAGTACTTC. It codes for CASSGAYEQYF. V usage is TRBV5-6 and J usage is TRBJ2-7, with D possibly being TRBD1 (5 bases). Germline CDR1 and CDR2: SGHDT and YYEEEE. V lost 4 bases and J lost 4, with 6 bases in between. The CDR3 spans 11 residues.

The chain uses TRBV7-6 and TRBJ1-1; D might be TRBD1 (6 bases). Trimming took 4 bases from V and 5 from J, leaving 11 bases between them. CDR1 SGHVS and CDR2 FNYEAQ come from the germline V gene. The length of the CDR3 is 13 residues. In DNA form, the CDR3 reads TGTGCCAGCAGCTCCGCAGGGGTGACTGAAGCTTTCTTT. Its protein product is CASSSAGVTEAFF.

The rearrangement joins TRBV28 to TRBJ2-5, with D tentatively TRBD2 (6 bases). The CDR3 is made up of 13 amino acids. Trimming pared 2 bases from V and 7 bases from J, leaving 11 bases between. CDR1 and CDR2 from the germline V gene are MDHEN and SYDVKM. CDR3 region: CASSLGGGLTQYF. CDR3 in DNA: TGTGCCAGCAGTTTAGGCGGAGGGCTGACCCAGTACTTC.

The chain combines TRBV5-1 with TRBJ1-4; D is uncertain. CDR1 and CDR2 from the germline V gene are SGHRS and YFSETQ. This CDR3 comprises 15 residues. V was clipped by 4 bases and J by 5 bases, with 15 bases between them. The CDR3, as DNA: TGCGCCAGCAGCCCCCTGGAGGGCCTGAATGAAAAACTGTTTTTT. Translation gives CASSPLEGLNEKLFF.